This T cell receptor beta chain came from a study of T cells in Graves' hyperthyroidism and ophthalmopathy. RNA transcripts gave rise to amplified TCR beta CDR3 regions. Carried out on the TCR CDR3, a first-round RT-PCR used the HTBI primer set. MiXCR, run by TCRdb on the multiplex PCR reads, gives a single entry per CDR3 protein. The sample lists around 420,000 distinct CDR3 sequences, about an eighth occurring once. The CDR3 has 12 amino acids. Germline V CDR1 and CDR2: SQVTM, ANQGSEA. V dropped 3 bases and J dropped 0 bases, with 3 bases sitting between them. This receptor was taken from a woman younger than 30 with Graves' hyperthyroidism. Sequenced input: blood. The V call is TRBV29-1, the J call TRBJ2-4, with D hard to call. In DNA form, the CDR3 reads TGCAGCGTTGAGGTAGCCAAAAACATTCAGTACTTC. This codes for CSVEVAKNIQYF.